Described below is a single T cell receptor beta chain sequence and its context. This table comes from immunoSEQ multiplex PCR, and its TCRdb copy is limited to in-frame clones, with some not included. Among about 110,000 clones, roughly four fifths were seen once, and the ten largest hold under 10%. These data come from a study of T cell responses to AZD1222 COVID-19 vaccine. This CDR3 spans 16 amino acids. The germline gives CDR1 SGHKS, CDR2 YYEKEE (reference sequence). V shed 4 bases and J shed 2 bases, with 15 bases lying between them. This chain uses TRBV5-5 with TRBJ1-4; unclear D gene. Sample: peripheral blood, taken on day 0 of AZD1222 vaccination. The sequence derives from an adult in good health. The CDR3 DNA sequence: TGTGCCAGCAGCAGGACGGGGAGGGAGACTAATGAAAAACTGTTTTTT. Translated: CASSRTGRETNEKLFF.